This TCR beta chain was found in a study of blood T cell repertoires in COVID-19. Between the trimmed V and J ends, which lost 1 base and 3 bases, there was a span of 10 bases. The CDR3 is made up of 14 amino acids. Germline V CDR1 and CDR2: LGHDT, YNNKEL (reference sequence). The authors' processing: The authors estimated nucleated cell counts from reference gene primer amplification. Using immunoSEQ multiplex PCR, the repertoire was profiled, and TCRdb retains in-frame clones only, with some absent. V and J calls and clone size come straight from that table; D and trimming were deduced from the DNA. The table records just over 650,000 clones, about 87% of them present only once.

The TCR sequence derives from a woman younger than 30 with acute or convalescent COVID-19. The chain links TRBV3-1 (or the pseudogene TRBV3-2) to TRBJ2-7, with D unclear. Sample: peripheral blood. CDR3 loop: CASSQGLGYYEQYF. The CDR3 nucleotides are TGTGCCAGCAGCCAAGGTCTAGGATACTACGAGCAGTACTTC.